These 6 T cell receptor beta chains were sequenced from one sample in a study of blood T cell repertoires in COVID-19. Some clones are missing from TCRdb's copy, which holds only in-frame ones; the method was immunoSEQ multiplex PCR. The profile shows more than 250,000 clones, around 88% of them singletons. Sequencing was performed on PBMCs or T cells enriched from blood (not recorded which). All receptors come from a woman in her thirties or forties with acute COVID-19.

This clone has just a few counts. V and J are TRBV5-4 and TRBJ2-3; TRBD2 is a possible D gene (6 bases). From germline, CDR1 is SGHNT and CDR2 YYREEE (reference sequence). With 0 bases removed from V and 2 bases from J, the gap between germline ends came to 13 bases. This CDR3 spans 16 amino acids. DNA for the CDR3: TGTGCCAGCAGCTTGGGCGCTAGCGCTTCCACAGATACGCAGTATTTT. Translation gives CASSLGASASTDTQYF.

The chain uses TRBV7-2 and TRBJ2-7, with 7 bases fitting TRBD2. V shed 3 bases and J 10 bases; nucleotides not matched to a gene: 6. Germline V lookup: CDR1 SGHTA, CDR2 FQGNSA. This CDR3 is built from 12 residues. The CDR3 spells CASSFLGGDQYV. CDR3 sequence (DNA): TGTGCCAGCAGCTTTCTGGGAGGGGACCAGTACGTC.

V usage is TRBV6-2 or TRBV6-3 and J usage is TRBJ1-4; TRBD1 agrees at 8 bases. CDR3 length: 14 residues. Germline V gives CDR1 MNHEY, CDR2 SVGEGT. The J segment lost 6 bases and the V segment lost 5 bases, leaving 5 bases of the junction unmatched. CDR3 region: CASSVQGAHEKLFF. For the CDR3, the DNA is TGTGCCAGCAGTGTTCAGGGGGCCCATGAAAAACTGTTTTTT.

The chain joins TRBV3-1 (or the pseudogene TRBV3-2) to TRBJ1-1, with a weak D call TRBD1 (5 bases). V was cut by 0 bases and J by 6 bases, with 17 bases left in between. The CDR3 consists of 16 residues. Germline CDR1 LGHDT, CDR2 YNNKEL (reference sequence). The CDR3 DNA is TGTGCCAGCAGCCAAGATTTTTTGGGGCCGTTGGCTGAAGCTTTCTTT. This codes for CASSQDFLGPLAEAFF.

This clone was observed many times. V gene TRBV2 combines with J gene TRBJ1-1; D not resolved. V lost 4 bases and J 4 bases, leaving 13 bases between the germline ends. The CDR3 is 14 amino acids. The germline gives CDR1 SNHLY, CDR2 FYNNEI. DNA of the CDR3: TGTGCCAGCAGTGGGACCGGGGTCGGCACTGAAGCTTTCTTT. It translates to CASSGTGVGTEAFF.

V and J are TRBV6-5 and TRBJ1-2, with 10 bases that match TRBD1. The germline V gene encodes CDR1 MNHEY and CDR2 SVGAGI. Trimming removed 2 bases from V and 8 bases from J; junction bases left unmatched: 8. The length of the CDR3 is 15 residues. As DNA, the CDR3 is TGTGCCAGCAGTTACGTCGACAGGGGGCATGGCGGCTACACCTTC. Protein product: CASSYVDRGHGGYTF.